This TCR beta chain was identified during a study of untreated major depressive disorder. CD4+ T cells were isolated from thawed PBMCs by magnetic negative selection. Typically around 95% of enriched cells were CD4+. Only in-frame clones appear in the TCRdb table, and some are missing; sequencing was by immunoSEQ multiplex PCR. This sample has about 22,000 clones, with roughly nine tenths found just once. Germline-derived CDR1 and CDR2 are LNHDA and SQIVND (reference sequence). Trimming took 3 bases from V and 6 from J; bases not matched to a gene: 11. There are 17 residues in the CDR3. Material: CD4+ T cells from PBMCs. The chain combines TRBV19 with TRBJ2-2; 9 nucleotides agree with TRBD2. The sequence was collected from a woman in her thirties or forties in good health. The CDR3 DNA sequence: TGTGCCAGTAGTATTAAGGGGCTAGCGGGACGGGCCGGGGAGCTGTTTTTT. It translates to CASSIKGLAGRAGELFF. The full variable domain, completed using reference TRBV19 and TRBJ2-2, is DGGITQSPKYLFRKEGQNVTLSCEQNLNHDAMYWYRQDPGQGLRLIYYSQIVNDFQKGDIAEGYSVSREKKESFPLTVTSAQKNPTAFYLCASSIKGLAGRAGELFFGEGSRLTVL.